This T cell receptor beta chain came from a study of regulatory T cells in long-lasting Graves disease. Across the study: Less than 3 months of antithyroid drugs had been taken by newly diagnosed Graves' patients. Study-level points and caveats: In persistent patients, shared public clonotypes (around 2,600) outnumbered those in new patients (approximately 970).

V was pared by 7 bases and J by 1 base, with 10 bases between. CDR3 length equals 13 residues. Sequencing libraries for TCR beta were prepared with iRepertoire HTBI primers and Arm-PCR of CDR3 regions. TCRdb re-called the multiplex PCR reads with MiXCR, one entry per CDR3 protein. The sample yields about 440,000 distinct CDR3 sequences, 16% seen once. Indicated time point: newly diagnosed GD, antithyroid drugs for less than 3 months. Construction of the TCR library relied on RNA isolated from PBMCs. A few counts support this clonotype. As yet, its antigen is unknown. This sample also belongs to another study, concerning T cells in Graves' hyperthyroidism and ophthalmopathy. From that report: Patients aged 18 to 65 had newly diagnosed hyperthyroidism of under 2 months' duration. With the HTBI primer set, the TCR CDR3 went through a first round of RT-PCR.

The sequence came from a woman aged 30 to 39 with Graves disease. The chain employs TRBV12-3 or TRBV12-4 and TRBJ1-1; D unclear. Material: peripheral blood mononuclear cells (PBMCs), obtained at new diagnosis, from a patient treated with antithyroid drugs. The CDR3 loop reads CASNLGGNTEAFF. CDR3 DNA sequence: TGTGCCAGCAACCTTGGAGGGAACACTGAAGCTTTCTTT.